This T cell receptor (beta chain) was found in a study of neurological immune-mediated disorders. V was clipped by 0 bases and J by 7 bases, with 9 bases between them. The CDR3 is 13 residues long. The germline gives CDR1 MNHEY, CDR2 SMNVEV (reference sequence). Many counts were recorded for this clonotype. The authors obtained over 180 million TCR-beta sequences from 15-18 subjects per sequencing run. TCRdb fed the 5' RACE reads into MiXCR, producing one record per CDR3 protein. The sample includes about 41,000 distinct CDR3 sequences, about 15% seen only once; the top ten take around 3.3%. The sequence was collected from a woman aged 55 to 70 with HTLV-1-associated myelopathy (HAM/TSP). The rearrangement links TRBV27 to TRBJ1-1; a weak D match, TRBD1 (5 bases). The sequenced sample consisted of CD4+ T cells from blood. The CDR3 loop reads CASSLSQGFEAFF. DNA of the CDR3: TGTGCCAGCAGTTTATCCCAGGGTTTTGAAGCTTTCTTT.